The clone carrying this T cell receptor (beta chain) was seen just once. Per the germline V gene, CDR1 is SNHLY and CDR2 is FYNNEI. V lost 8 bases and J lost 2, with 11 bases in between. This CDR3 is 13 amino acids long. The data belong to a study of blood T cell repertoires in COVID-19. As processed by the authors: Researchers report that nucleated cell counts were estimated from reference gene primer amplification. Some clones are missing from TCRdb's copy, which holds only in-frame ones; the method was immunoSEQ multiplex PCR. V and J calls and clone size are as listed in that table; D and trimming were resolved from the DNA. There are roughly 200,000 clones in the sample; around 88% occur only once, and more than 3.5% lies in the top ten.

What was sequenced was peripheral blood. The receptor was derived from a woman aged 30 to 39 with acute or convalescent COVID-19. The chain recombines TRBV2 with TRBJ2-3; the D gene is possibly TRBD1 (6 bases). The chain's CDR3 is CASLGAFTDTQYF. The CDR3 bases are TGTGCCAGCCTGGGGGCATTCACAGATACGCAGTATTTT.